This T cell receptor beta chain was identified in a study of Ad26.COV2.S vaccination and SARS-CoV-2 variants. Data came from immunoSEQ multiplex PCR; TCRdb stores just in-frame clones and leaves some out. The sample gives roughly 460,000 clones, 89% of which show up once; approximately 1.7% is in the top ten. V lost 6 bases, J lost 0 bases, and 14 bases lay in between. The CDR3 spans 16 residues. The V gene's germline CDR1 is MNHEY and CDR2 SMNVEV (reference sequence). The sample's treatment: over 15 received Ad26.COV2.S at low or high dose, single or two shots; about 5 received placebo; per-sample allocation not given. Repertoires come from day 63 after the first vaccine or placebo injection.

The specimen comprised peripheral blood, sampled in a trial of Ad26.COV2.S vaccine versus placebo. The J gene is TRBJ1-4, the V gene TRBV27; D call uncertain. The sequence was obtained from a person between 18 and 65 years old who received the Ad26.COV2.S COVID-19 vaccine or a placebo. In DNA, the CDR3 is TGTGCCAGCAGCAGGTGGGCACAGTCAACTAATGAAAAACTGTTTTTT. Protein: CASSRWAQSTNEKLFF.